Below, 18 T cell receptor beta chains from the same sample are listed, as sequenced in a study of molecular identifiers for immune sequencing clone quantification. TCRdb itself ran the PCR reads through MiXCR, one entry per CDR3 protein. The repertoire holds 460,000 or so distinct CDR3 sequences, with around 23% as singletons. Sequencing was carried out using naive CD8+ T cells from blood, with Jurkat cell RNA spiked in. The sample's subset: FACS-sorted CD8+CD4-CCR7+CD45RA+ naive T cells. The receptors derive from a human donor in good health. Some libraries in this study had Jurkat cell RNA spiked in.

V usage is TRBV5-6 and J usage is TRBJ2-7; 9 bases are shared with TRBD1. V trimming: 4 bases; J trimming: 3 bases; junction bases outside the gene matches: 8. The CDR3 is 15 residues long. Germline loops: CDR1 SGHDT, CDR2 YYEEEE. DNA for the CDR3: TGTGCCAGCAGCCCACGGGGGGACAGGGACTACGAGCAGTACTTC. Encoded protein: CASSPRGDRDYEQYF. The whole variable domain, filled in from reference TRBV5-6 and TRBJ2-7, reads DAGVTQSPTHLIKTRGQQVTLRCSPKSGHDTVSWYQQALGQGPQFIFQYYEEEERQRGNFPDRFSGHQFPNYSSELNVNALLLGDSALYLCASSPRGDRDYEQYFGPGTRLTVT.

This clonotype was counted a single time. Without the conserved terminal phenylalanine or tryptophan, this CDR3 likely stems from a read error. The chain joins TRBV5-1 to TRBJ1-1; 11 bases align to TRBD1. The CDR3 consists of 13 residues. The germline V gene has CDR1 SGHRS and CDR2 YFSETQ. CDR3 residues: CASSWTGGSEAFL. The CDR3 coding sequence is TGCGCAAGCAGCTGGACAGGGGGCAGTGAAGCTTTCCTT.

The chain has TRBV5-5 and TRBJ2-7; 7 nucleotides agree with TRBD2. This CDR3 contains 14 residues. The junction had 9 bases not matched to a gene; V was cut back by 3 bases and J by 6 bases. Germline loops: CDR1 SGHKS, CDR2 YYEKEE (reference sequence). CDR3 protein: CASSWGGRGGEQYF. The CDR3 DNA sequence: TGTGCCAGCAGCTGGGGGGGTAGGGGTGGCGAGCAGTACTTC.

The table lists this clonotype with many counts. This sequence joins TRBV4-1 and TRBJ2-3, with 9 positions matching TRBD1. The germline V gene has CDR1 MGHRA and CDR2 YSYEKL. V was pared by 0 bases and J by 5 bases, with 6 bases of the junction left unmatched. The CDR3 runs 16 residues. CDR3 nucleotide sequence: TGCGCCAGCAGCCAAGAGAGAACAGGGGGCGTAGATACGCAGTATTTT. This codes for CASSQERTGGVDTQYF.

Note on this clonotype: Given a much more abundant clone one base away, this may be a read error. The V call is TRBV4-1, the J call TRBJ1-4, with D perhaps matching TRBD1 (5 bases). V was shortened by 5 bases and J by 6 bases, with 10 bases between the two germline ends. This CDR3 comprises 13 residues. The germline CDR1 and CDR2 sequences are MGHRA and YSYEKL. The CDR3 region is CASSYLGDEKLFF. The CDR3 region has the DNA TGCGCCAGCAGCTATTTAGGGGATGAAAAACTGTTTTTT.

Concerning this clonotype: One end of the junction is discordant with germline, which a read error may explain. The CDR3 sequence is CVSSQAGDTAYEQYF. The CDR3 DNA reads TGTGTCAGCAGCCAAGCGGGGGACACTGCCTACGAGCAGTACTTC. The gene calls are TRBV3-1 and TRBJ2-7; 8 positions agree with TRBD2. The CDR3 is 15 amino acids. Germline assignment: CDR1 LGHDT and CDR2 YNNKEL (reference sequence).

A remark on this clonotype: Just one base apart from a much larger clone, this may be a read error. The chain recombines TRBV4-1 with TRBJ2-6; 7 bases agree with TRBD2. Trimming removed 5 bases from V and 2 bases from J; junction bases left unmatched: 9. CDR3 length: 17 residues. Germline values: CDR1 MGHRA, CDR2 YSYEKL. CDR3 protein: CASSSPSGFPGANVLTF. The CDR3 nucleotides read TGCGCCAGCAGCTCCCCTAGCGGTTTTCCTGGGGCCAACGTCCTGACTTTC.

The chain joins TRBV9 to TRBJ2-7, with D unclear. The germline V gene encodes CDR1 SGDLS and CDR2 YYNGEE. The V end was cut by 0 bases, the J end by 4 bases, with 8 bases between. CDR3 length equals 13 residues. CDR3 nucleotide sequence: TGTGCCAGCAGCGTAGTTCCCGGTTACGAGCAGTACTTC. Its protein is CASSVVPGYEQYF.

Of note for this clonotype: Germline is not matched at one junction end, which may reflect a read error. This chain joins TRBV13 and TRBJ2-4; D assignment may be TRBD1 or TRBD2 (5 bases each). Germline lookup yields CDR1 PRHDT and CDR2 FYEKMQ (reference sequence). CDR3 length equals 16 residues. CDR3 in amino acids: CASSLEARGPQNIPSF. CDR3 sequence (DNA): TGTGCCAGCAGCTTAGAAGCCCGGGGCCCCCAAAACATTCCGTCCTTC.

Notes on this clonotype: As the CDR3 is not closed by the conserved phenylalanine or tryptophan, this likely results from a read error. The V gene is TRBV6-1, the J gene TRBJ1-5; D gene ambiguous. This CDR3 contains 11 residues. V lost 9 bases and J lost 7, with 10 bases in between. The V gene's germline CDR1 is MNHNS and CDR2 SASEGT. The DNA for the CDR3 is TGTGCCAGTAGAACATGGCAGCCCCAGCATGTT. Encoded protein: CASRTWQPQHV.

The rearrangement links TRBV4-3 to TRBJ1-3, with unresolved D. The CDR3 loop spans 15 amino acids. Trimming removed 4 bases at V and 0 bases at J, with 10 bases between. Germline CDR1 reads LGHNA; CDR2 reads YSLEER. The DNA of the CDR3 is TGCGCCAGCAGCCGAGAACAGTTCTCTGGAAACACCATATATTTT. It specifies CASSREQFSGNTIYF.

This clonotype has a handful of counts. This chain connects TRBV3-1 to TRBJ2-2, with D perhaps matching TRBD2 (6 bases). Trimming cost V 4 bases and J 6 bases, with 18 bases left between them. Germline CDR1 LGHDT, CDR2 YNNKEL (reference sequence). The CDR3 spans 16 residues. The CDR3 protein is CASSPEGGTVAGELFF. The CDR3 DNA follows: TGTGCCAGCAGCCCCGAGGGCGGGACCGTCGCCGGGGAGCTGTTTTTT.

In the case of this clonotype: Because the CDR3 is missing its conserved closing phenylalanine or tryptophan, this is likely a read error. The chain combines TRBV30 with TRBJ2-1, with 11 nucleotides matching TRBD2. V was clipped by 2 bases and J by 4 bases; unmatched bases: 4. The CDR3 loop spans 15 amino acids. CDR1 is GTSNPN, CDR2 SVGIG, per germline (reference sequence). CDR3 DNA sequence: TGTGCCTGGAGTTATCTAGCGGGAGGTTACAATGAGCAGTTCTCC. This codes for CAWSYLAGGYNEQFS.

The CDR3 coding sequence is TGTGCCAGCAGCTCAACAGGGAACCATGGCTACACCTTC. Protein product: CASSSTGNHGYTF. The chain is built from TRBV7-2 and TRBJ1-2; TRBD1 is a possible D gene (6 bases). Germline assignment: CDR1 SGHTA and CDR2 FQGNSA. Trimming removed 4 bases from V and 6 bases from J, with 12 bases in between. The length of the CDR3 is 13 residues. The full variable domain, rest sourced from reference TRBV7-2 and TRBJ1-2, is GAGVSQSPSNKVTEKGKDVELRCDPISGHTALYWYRQSLGQGLEFLIYFQGNSAPDKSGLPSDRFSAERTGGSVSTLTIQRTQQEDSAVYLCASSSTGNHGYTFGSGTRLTVV.

In the case of this clonotype: Given a much more abundant clone one base away, this may be a read error. The rearrangement joins TRBV6-6 to TRBJ1-4, with D possibly matching TRBD1 (5 bases). The CDR3 is 20 residues long. The V gene's germline CDR1 is MNHNY and CDR2 SVGAGI (reference sequence). CDR3 amino acids: CASSSLETANPTTTNEKLSF. The CDR3 nucleotides read TGTGCCAGCAGCTCTCTAGAGACAGCGAACCCTACCACAACTAATGAAAAACTGTCTTTT.

This chain connects TRBV12-3 or TRBV12-4 to TRBJ1-1; D perhaps matches TRBD1 (6 bases). CDR3 length equals 15 residues. V was trimmed by 3 bases and J by 5 bases, leaving 16 bases between them. The CDR3 spells CASSFSVQGRTEAFF. CDR3 bases: TGTGCCAGCAGTTTCTCGGTCCAGGGGCGTACTGAAGCTTTCTTT.

This clonotype was recorded only once. This chain joins TRBV7-9 and TRBJ2-1; TRBD1 agrees at 9 bases. This CDR3 is 17 amino acids long. The trim removed 5 bases at V and 4 bases at J, leaving 12 bases unmatched. The germline V gene encodes CDR1 SEHNR and CDR2 FQNEAQ (reference sequence). CDR3 DNA sequence: TGTGCCAGCAGCCCTAGACCGGGACAGGGCAAATACAATGAGCAGTTCTTC. Amino acids: CASSPRPGQGKYNEQFF.

This clonotype appeared a few times. This sequence joins TRBV27 and TRBJ2-7; tentative D call: TRBD2 (5 bases). This CDR3 is built from 16 residues. Germline V lookup: CDR1 MNHEY, CDR2 SMNVEV (reference sequence). V was pared by 2 bases and J by 3 bases, with 17 bases between. CDR3 in amino acids: CASSLLVASTLYEQYF. The CDR3 nucleotides are TGTGCCAGCAGTTTACTTGTGGCTAGCACACTCTACGAGCAGTACTTC.